This T cell receptor beta chain stems from a study of blood T cell repertoires in COVID-19 (dated by TCRdb to about 2020). With regard to the full study: Samples covering the acute and convalescent phases of COVID-19 were provided by collaborators in the United States, Italy and Spain. The prospective study material was composed of cDNA or gDNA derived from T cells, B-cell-depleted T cells, or PBMCs. Deeply sampled blood TCRbeta repertoires from subjects exposed to, actively infected with, or recovered from COVID-19 were included in the dataset. The repertoires were made available in a free public database intended to serve as a resource for research on the immune response to SARS-CoV-2. Samples came from the ongoing ImmuneRACE study (first 160 participants) plus 1,254 subjects from 6 global collaborators. Sample metadata almost always included a de-identified subject ID, COVID-19 status, age in years and sex. Where available, HLA class I and class II types were taken from metadata supplied by the sample provider and were not determined by assay-based typing. Here is what the overall study found, with its caveats: The quantity of clinical and demographic metadata differed by source and by participant and was supplied without curation.

A word on this clone: No cognate antigen has been identified for it. No clone much larger than this one lies a single base away; base qualities are absent.

TCRbeta CDR3 regions were amplified from genomic DNA by means of the immunoSEQ Assay, a bias-controlled multiplex PCR. In the paper's pipeline: Nucleated cell counts per sample were estimated from amplification of reference gene primers within the assay. To quantify the absolute abundance of each unique TCRbeta CDR3 rearrangement, sequence reads were collapsed and filtered. For each sample, productive Simpson clonality was calculated as the square root of Simpson's diversity index over productive rearrangements. TCRdb holds this immuneACCESS table with in-frame rearrangements only. Some clones are missing; in checked studies, unresolved V genes explain under half, and the rest has no known cause. V, J and clone size were drawn from that table, and D and trimming were deduced from the DNA. Here the sample has about 46,000 clones; around 87% occur a single time. The ten largest make up 15% of the sample.

The CDR3 holds 11 amino acids from the cysteine to the phenylalanine. Just CDR3 DNA is preserved here, 33 bases in frame from base 1. Deletion took 4 bases off V and 8 bases off J, with a span of 6 bases between the germline ends. The collaborating institutions used their own protocols to collect whole blood in K2EDTA tubes. For TCRbeta analysis, collaborators shipped samples as frozen whole blood, isolated PBMCs, or DNA extracted from either of those sample types. The V gene is TRBV12-3 or TRBV12-4 and the J gene is TRBJ2-1; matching of 5 bases hints at TRBD1 as the D gene. The origin of this receptor is a human donor in a cohort sampled during active COVID-19. What was sequenced was peripheral blood. The CDR3 loop reads CASSSRDEQFF. The nucleotides are TGTGCCAGCAGTTCCAGGGATGAGCAGTTCTTC.